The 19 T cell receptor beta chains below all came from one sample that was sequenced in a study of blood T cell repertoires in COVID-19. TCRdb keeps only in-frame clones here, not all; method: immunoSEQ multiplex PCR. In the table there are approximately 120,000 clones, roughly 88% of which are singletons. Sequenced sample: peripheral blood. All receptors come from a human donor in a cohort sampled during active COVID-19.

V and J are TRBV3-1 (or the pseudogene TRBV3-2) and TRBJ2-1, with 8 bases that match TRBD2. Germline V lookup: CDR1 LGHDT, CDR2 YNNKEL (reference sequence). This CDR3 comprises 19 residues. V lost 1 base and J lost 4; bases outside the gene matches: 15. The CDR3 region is CASSQVGTRSEAVYNEQFF. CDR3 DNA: TGTGCCAGCAGCCAAGTCGGGACTAGAAGTGAAGCTGTATACAATGAGCAGTTCTTC.

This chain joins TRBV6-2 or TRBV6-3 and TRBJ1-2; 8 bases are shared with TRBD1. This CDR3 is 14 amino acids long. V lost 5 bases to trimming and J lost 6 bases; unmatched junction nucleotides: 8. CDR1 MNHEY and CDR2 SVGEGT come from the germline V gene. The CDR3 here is CASSRGTGPHGYTF. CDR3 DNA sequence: TGTGCCAGCAGTCGGGGGACAGGACCTCATGGCTACACCTTC.

The DNA for the CDR3 is TGTGCCAGCAGTTTAACGGACAGGTTCAAAGCTTTCTTT. Encoded protein: CASSLTDRFKAFF. The rearrangement uses TRBV28 and TRBJ1-1; 7 bases agree with TRBD1. Germline values: CDR1 MDHEN, CDR2 SYDVKM. The CDR3 has 13 amino acids. V shed 2 bases, J shed 9 bases, and the junction held 6 bases outside the gene matches.

The CDR3 spells CSVEGTSGKNEQFF. In nucleotides, the CDR3 is TGCAGCGTTGAAGGGACTAGCGGGAAGAATGAGCAGTTCTTC. V and J are TRBV29-1 and TRBJ2-1; 12 bases match TRBD2. The CDR3 runs 14 residues. V lost 1 base to trimming and J lost 7 bases; unmatched junction nucleotides: 2. Germline CDR1 reads SQVTM; CDR2 reads ANQGSEA.

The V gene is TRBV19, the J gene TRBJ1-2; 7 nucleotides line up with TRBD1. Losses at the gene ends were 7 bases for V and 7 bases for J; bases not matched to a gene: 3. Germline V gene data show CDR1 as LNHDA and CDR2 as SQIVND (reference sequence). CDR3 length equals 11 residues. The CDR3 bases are TGTGCCAGTATGCAGGGGGTTGGCTACACCTTC. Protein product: CASMQGVGYTF.

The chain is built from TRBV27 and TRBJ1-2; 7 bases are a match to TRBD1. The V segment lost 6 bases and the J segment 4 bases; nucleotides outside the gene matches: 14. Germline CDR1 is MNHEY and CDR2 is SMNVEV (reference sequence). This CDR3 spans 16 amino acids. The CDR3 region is CASRPNHSGQSYGYTF. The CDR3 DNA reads TGTGCCAGCAGACCTAATCACTCGGGACAGAGCTATGGCTACACCTTC.

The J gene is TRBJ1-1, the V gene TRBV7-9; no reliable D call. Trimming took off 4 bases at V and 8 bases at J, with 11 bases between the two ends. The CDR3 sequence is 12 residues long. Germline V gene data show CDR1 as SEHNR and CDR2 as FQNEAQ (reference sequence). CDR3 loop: CASSWGGTEAFF. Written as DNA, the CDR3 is TGTGCCAGCAGCTGGGGAGGTACAGAAGCTTTCTTT.

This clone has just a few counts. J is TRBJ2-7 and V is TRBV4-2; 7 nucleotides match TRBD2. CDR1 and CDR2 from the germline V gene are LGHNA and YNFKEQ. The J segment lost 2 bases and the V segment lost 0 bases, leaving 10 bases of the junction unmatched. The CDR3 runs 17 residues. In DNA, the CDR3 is TGTGCCAGCAGCCAAGAATTGTCAGCGGGACTGACCTACGAGCAGTACTTC. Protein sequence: CASSQELSAGLTYEQYF.

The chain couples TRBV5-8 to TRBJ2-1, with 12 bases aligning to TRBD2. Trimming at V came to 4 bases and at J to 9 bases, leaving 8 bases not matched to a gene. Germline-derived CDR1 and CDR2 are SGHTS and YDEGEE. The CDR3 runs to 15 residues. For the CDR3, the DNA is TGTGCCAGCAGCACACTGACTAGCGGGAGCACTGAGCAGTTCTTC. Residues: CASSTLTSGSTEQFF.

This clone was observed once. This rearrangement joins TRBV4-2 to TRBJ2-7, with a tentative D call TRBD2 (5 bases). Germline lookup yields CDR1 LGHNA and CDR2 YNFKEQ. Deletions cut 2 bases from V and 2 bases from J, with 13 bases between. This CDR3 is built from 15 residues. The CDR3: CASSQTLGAPYEQYF. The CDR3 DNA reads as TGTGCCAGCAGCCAAACACTAGGAGCCCCCTACGAGCAGTACTTC.

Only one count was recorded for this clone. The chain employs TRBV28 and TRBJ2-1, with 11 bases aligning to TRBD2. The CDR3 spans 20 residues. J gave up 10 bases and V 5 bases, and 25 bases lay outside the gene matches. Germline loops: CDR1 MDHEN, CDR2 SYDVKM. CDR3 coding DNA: TGTGCCAGCAGTACAAGGACGGGGCGCCTTACTAGCGGGAGATTCCGGGAGCAGTTCTTC. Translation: CASSTRTGRLTSGRFREQFF.

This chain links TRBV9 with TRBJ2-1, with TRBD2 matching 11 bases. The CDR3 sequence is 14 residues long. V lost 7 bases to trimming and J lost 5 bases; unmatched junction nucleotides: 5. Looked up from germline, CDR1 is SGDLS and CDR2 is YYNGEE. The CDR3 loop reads CASSASGRNNEQFF. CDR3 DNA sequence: TGTGCCAGCTCGGCTAGCGGGAGGAACAATGAGCAGTTCTTC.

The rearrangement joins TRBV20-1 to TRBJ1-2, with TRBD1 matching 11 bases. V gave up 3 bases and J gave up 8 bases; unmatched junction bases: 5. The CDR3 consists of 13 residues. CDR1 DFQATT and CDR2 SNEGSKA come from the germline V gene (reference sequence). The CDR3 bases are TGCAGTGCTAGTCGGGACAGGGGGTACGGCTACACCTTC. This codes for CSASRDRGYGYTF.

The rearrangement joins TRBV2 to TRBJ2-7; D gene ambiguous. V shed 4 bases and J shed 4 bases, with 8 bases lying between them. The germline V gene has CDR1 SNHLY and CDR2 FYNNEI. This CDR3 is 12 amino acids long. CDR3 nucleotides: TGTGCCAGCAGTGCTACCAATTACGAGCAGTACTTC. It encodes CASSATNYEQYF.

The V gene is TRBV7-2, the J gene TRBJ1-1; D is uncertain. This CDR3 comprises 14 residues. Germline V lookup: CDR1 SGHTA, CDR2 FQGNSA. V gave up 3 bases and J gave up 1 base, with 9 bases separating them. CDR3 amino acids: CASSFPYRNTEAFF. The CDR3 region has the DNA TGTGCCAGCAGCTTCCCTTATCGGAACACTGAAGCTTTCTTT.

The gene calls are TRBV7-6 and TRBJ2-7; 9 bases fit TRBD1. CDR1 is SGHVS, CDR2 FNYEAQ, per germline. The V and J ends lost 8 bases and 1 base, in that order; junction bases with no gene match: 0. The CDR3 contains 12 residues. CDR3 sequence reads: CASGTGSYEQYF. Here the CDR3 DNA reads TGTGCCAGCGGGACAGGGTCCTACGAGCAGTACTTC.

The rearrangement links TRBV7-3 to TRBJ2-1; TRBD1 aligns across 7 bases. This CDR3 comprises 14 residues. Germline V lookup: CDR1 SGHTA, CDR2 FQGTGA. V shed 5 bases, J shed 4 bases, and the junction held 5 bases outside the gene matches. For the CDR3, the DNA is TGTGCCAGCAGCGCCCGACAGGGATACAATGAGCAGTTCTTC. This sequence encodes CASSARQGYNEQFF.

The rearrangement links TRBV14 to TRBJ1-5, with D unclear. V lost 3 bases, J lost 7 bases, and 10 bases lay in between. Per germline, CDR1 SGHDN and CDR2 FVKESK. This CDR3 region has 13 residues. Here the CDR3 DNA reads TGTGCCAGCAGCCAGTCCGAGGGACAGCCCCAGCATTTT. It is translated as CASSQSEGQPQHF.

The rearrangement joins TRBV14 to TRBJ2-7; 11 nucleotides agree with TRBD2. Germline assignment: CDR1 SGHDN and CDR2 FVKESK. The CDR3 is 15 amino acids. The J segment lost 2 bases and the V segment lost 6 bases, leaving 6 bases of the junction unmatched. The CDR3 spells CASSPGLAVTYEQYF. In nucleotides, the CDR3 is TGTGCCAGCAGTCCGGGACTAGCGGTTACCTACGAGCAGTACTTC. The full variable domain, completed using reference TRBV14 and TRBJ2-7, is EAGVTQFPSHSVIEKGQTVTLRCDPISGHDNLYWYRRVMGKEIKFLLHFVKESKQDESGMPNNRFLAERTGGTYSTLKVQPAELEDSGVYFCASSPGLAVTYEQYFGPGTRLTVT.